This record covers a single T cell receptor (beta chain). Its antigen specificity is not known. Per-base quality was not reported, and no clone a single base away is much larger than it. The CDR3, cysteine through phenylalanine, is 16 amino acids long. Kept here is only the CDR3 DNA, which spans 48 bases and is read in frame from base 1. Per the germline V gene, SGDLS is the CDR1 and YYNGEE is the CDR2. Ends trimmed: V by 4 bases, J by 4 bases; bases unmatched to a gene: 12. This specimen comes from a study of OX40 agonist ivuxolimab in advanced cancers. Describing the broader study: Ivuxolimab was an agonistic, fully human IgG2 monoclonal antibody directed against OX40 (CD134), a costimulatory receptor. Intravenous ivuxolimab was administered to patients every 2 weeks at six dose levels: 0.01, 0.1, 0.3, 1.5, 3 and 10 mg/kg. Among the roughly 54 dose-escalation patients, approximately 20 had hepatocellular carcinoma, 15 or so melanoma, 9 renal cell carcinoma and 9 head and neck cancer. A male proportion of 82.7% and a mean age of 60 years, ranging from roughly 23 to 85, were recorded for the dose-escalation cohort. Prior anti-PD-1, anti-PD-L1 or anti-CTLA-4 therapy was permitted, and approximately 40% of dose-escalation patients had received checkpoint inhibitors. Three dose-escalation patients achieved partial responses, one with hepatocellular carcinoma and two with cutaneous melanoma. Peripheral TCRbeta sequencing aimed to test whether ivuxolimab altered TCR sequence diversity and caused clonal T-cell expansion. The paper covers the monotherapy dose-escalation part of the phase I ivuxolimab trial, which included N = 52 patients.

Study-level results and caveats: Low levels of normalized T-cell clonal expansion were also seen in some patients who did not respond. After ivuxolimab, more expanded clones were found on average in CD8+ T cells than in CD4+ T cells. Which antigens the clonally expanded peripheral T cells were specific for was not determined. In the 0.1-3.0 mg/kg groups, partial responders had among the lowest normalized peripheral clonal expansion, particularly in CD8+ T cells. At doses of 0.1 to 3.0 mg/kg, clonal expansion of both CD4+ and CD8+ T cells in blood was seen between baseline and week 6.

For sequencing of the TCRbeta CDR3 region, genomic DNA was extracted from the sorted cells. The immunoSEQ Assay was used for sequencing of TCRbeta CDR3 regions. TCRdb limited this immuneACCESS table to in-frame rearrangements with V and J called. A share of clones is missing; checked studies link under half to unresolved V genes, and the rest is unexplained. Recorded for this sample are tens of thousands of clones; approximately 78% of them occurred a single time. The ten top clones hold approximately 22% of the sample. The trial excluded patients who had a history of autoimmune disease or were on systemic immunosuppression. Peripheral blood for TCR sequencing was collected from all dose cohorts at baseline, on cycle 4 day 1, and on cycle 7 day 1. Samples were obtained from an open-label, multicenter, first-in-human phase I dose-escalation trial of ivuxolimab. Adults with locally advanced or metastatic melanoma, renal cell carcinoma, hepatocellular carcinoma or head and neck squamous cell carcinoma were enrolled in the trial. Before TCR sequencing, CD4+ T cells and CD8+ T cells from peripheral blood were sorted into separate populations.

The TCR comes from an adult with an advanced solid tumor such as melanoma, head and neck, liver or kidney cancer. The rearranged chain carries TRBV9 and TRBJ2-5, with TRBD2 identical over 8 junction bases. The sequences come from CD4+ or CD8+ T cells sorted from blood, collected in a trial of the OX40 agonist ivuxolimab. The CDR3 in this case is CASSPRGAGARETQYF. The DNA is TGTGCCAGCAGCCCCCGAGGAGCGGGGGCCCGAGAGACCCAGTACTTC.